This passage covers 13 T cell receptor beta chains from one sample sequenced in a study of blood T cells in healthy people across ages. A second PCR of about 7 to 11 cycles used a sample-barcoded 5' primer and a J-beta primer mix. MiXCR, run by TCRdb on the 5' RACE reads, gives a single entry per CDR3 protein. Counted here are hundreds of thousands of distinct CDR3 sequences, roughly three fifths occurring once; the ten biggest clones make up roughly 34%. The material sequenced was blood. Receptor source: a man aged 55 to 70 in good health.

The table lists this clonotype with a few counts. The CDR3 protein is CASSSTAYYNEQFF. The CDR3 DNA is TGTGCCAGCAGCTCGACAGCCTACTACAATGAGCAGTTCTTC. V gene TRBV2 combines with J gene TRBJ2-1; D may be TRBD1 (5 bases). Trimming removed 6 bases at V and 3 bases at J, with 12 bases between. Germline CDR1 reads SNHLY; CDR2 reads FYNNEI. This CDR3 region has 14 residues.

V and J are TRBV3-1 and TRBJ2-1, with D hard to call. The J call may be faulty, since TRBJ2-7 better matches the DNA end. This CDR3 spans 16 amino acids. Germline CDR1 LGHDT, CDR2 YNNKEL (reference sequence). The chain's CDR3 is CASSQDGQAYYNEQYF. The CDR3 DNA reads TGTGCCAGCAGCCAAGATGGGCAGGCGTACTACAATGAGCAGTACTTC.

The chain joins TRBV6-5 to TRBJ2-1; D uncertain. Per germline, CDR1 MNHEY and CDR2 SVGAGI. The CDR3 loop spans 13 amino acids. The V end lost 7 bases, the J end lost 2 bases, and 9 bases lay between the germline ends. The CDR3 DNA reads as TGTGCCAGCACTCAGGACCCCTACAATGAGCAGTTCTTC. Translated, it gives CASTQDPYNEQFF.

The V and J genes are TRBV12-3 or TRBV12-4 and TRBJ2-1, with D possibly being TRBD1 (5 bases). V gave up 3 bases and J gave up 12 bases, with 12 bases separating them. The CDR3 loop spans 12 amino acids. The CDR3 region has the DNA TGTGCCAGCAGTTTCCAGACAGTCCCGCAGTTCTTC. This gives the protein CASSFQTVPQFF.

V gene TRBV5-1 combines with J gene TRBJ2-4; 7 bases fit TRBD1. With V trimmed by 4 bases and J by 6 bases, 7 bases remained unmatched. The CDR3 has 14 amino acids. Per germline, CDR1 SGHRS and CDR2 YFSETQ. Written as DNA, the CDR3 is TGCGCCAGCAGCCCAGGGACAGAAGGAAACATTCAGTACTTC. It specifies CASSPGTEGNIQYF.

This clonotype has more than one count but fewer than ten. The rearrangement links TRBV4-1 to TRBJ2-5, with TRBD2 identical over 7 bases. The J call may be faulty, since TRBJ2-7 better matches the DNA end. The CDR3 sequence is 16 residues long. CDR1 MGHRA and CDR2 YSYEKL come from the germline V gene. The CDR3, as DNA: TGCGCCAGCAGCCAAGGCCCGGAGCGGGGACGATACGAGCAGTACTTC. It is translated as CASSQGPERGRYEQYF.

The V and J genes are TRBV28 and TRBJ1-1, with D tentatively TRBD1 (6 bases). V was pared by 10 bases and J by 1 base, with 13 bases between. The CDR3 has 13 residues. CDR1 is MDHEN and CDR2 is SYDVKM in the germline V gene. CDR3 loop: CAITRGGNTEAFF. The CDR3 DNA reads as TGTGCCATAACCCGAGGGGGGAACACTGAAGCTTTCTTT.

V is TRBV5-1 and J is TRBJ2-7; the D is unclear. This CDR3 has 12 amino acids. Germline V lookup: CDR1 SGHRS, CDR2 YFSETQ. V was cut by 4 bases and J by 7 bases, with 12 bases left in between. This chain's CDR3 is CASSRGNNEQYF. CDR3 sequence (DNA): TGCGCCAGCAGCCGCGGTAACAATGAGCAGTACTTC.

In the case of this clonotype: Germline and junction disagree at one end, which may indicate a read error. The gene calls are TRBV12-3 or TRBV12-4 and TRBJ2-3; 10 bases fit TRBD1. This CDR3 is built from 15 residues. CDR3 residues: CASKWTGGISDTQYF. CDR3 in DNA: TGTGCCAGCAAATGGACAGGGGGGATATCAGATACGCAATATTTT.

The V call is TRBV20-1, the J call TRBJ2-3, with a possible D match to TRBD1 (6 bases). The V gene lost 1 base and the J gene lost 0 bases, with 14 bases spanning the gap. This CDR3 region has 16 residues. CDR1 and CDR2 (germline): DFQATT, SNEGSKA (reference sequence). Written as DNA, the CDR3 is TGCAGTGCTAGAGGGGGGACAACGATGAGCACAGATACGCAGTATTTT. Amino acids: CSARGGTTMSTDTQYF.

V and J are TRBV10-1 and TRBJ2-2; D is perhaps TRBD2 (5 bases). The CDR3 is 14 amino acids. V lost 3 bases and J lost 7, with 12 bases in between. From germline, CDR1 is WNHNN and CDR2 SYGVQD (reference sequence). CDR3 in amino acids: CASSEVREIGELFF. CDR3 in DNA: TGCGCCAGCAGTGAAGTAAGGGAGATCGGGGAGCTGTTTTTT.

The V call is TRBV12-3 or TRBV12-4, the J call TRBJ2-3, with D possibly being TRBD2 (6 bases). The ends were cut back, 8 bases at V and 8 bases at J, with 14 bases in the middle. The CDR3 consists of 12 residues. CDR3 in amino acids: CASGGSGGTQYF. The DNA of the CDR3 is TGTGCCAGCGGAGGGTCTGGGGGTACGCAGTATTTT.

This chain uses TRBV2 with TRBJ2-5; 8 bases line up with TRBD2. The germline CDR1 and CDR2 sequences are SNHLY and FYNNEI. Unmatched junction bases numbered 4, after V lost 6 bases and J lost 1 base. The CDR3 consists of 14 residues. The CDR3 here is CASSQRGPQETQYF. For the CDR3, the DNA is TGTGCCAGCAGCCAGCGGGGGCCCCAAGAGACCCAGTACTTC.